These T cell receptor beta chains were read from a single sample in a study of beta chain features in type 1 diabetes. Clones were read by immunoSEQ multiplex PCR, and TCRdb kept only the in-frame ones, dropping some. Counted here are fewer than 300,000 clones, just over 20% occurring once; the ten biggest clones make up about 0.027%. Material for sequencing was naive CD4+ T cells from blood. The receptor source for this set is a woman in her thirties or forties with type 1 diabetes. Both conserved end residues are part of each CDR3. The D gene is left open where the match is weak. Clone size is not always given. Where it is, it says once, few, many or a class for expanded clones.

- - TRBJ1-1 TRBV7-3 CASSQTVNTEAFF TGTGCCAGCAGCCAAACAGTGAACACTGAAGCTTTCTTT
- - TRBJ1-1 TRBV18 CASSPRSQNTEAFF TGTGCCAGCTCACCACGCTCACAGAACACTGAAGCTTTCTTT
- few TRBJ2-1 TRBV28 CASTPSEADWNEQFF TGTGCCAGCACCCCTAGTGAGGCCGATTGGAATGAGCAGTTCTTC
- - TRBJ1-6 TRBV9 CASSVEAGNSPLHF TGTGCCAGCAGCGTAGAGGCGGGAAATTCACCCCTCCACTTT
TRBD1 few TRBJ2-7 TRBV28 CASTADRLTYEQYF TGTGCCAGCACCGCGGACAGGTTAACCTACGAGCAGTACTTC
TRBD1 - TRBJ2-1 TRBV30 CAWSTGGPEQFF TGTGCCTGGAGTACAGGGGGCCCTGAGCAGTTCTTC
- few TRBJ2-5 TRBV28 CASSFEAQETQYF TGTGCCAGCAGTTTCGAGGCCCAAGAGACCCAGTACTTC
TRBD1 - TRBJ1-5 TRBV6-5 CASSYRGTGFNQPQHF TGTGCCAGCAGTTACCGAGGGACAGGCTTCAATCAGCCCCAGCATTTT
- - TRBJ2-7 TRBV10-3 CAISGSGVGGEQYF TGTGCCATCAGTGGTTCTGGGGTAGGGGGCGAGCAGTACTTC
- few TRBJ2-5 TRBV30 CAWSASEGETQYF TGTGCCTGGAGTGCTAGCGAGGGAGAGACCCAGTACTTC
- few TRBJ2-1 TRBV2 CASSVGGNNEQFF TGTGCCAGCAGTGTAGGGGGAAACAATGAGCAGTTCTTC
- - TRBJ2-5 TRBV7-2 CASSRQQETQYF TGTGCCAGCAGCCGACAGCAAGAGACCCAGTACTTC
TRBD2 - TRBJ2-5 TRBV7-9 CASSLGPAGSQETQYF TGTGCCAGCAGCTTAGGACCAGCGGGGTCTCAAGAGACCCAGTACTTC
TRBD1 few TRBJ2-1 TRBV30 CAWSRGQGGYNEQFF TGTGCCTGGAGCCGGGGACAGGGGGGGTACAATGAGCAGTTCTTC
TRBD1 few TRBJ1-5 TRBV28 CASSLERGQGQPQHF TGTGCCAGCAGTTTAGAGAGGGGGCAGGGTCAGCCCCAGCATTTT
- few TRBJ2-6 TRBV30 CAWSVGLSGANVLTF TGTGCCTGGAGTGTGGGACTCTCTGGGGCCAACGTCCTGACTTTC
- - TRBJ2-1 TRBV9 CASSVEGSGLLREQFF TGTGCCAGCAGCGTAGAGGGTAGCGGACTGTTAAGGGAGCAGTTCTTC
- - TRBJ2-1 TRBV4-3 CASSQEPGSYNEQFF TGCGCCAGCAGCCAAGAGCCGGGCTCCTACAATGAGCAGTTCTTC
- - TRBJ2-1 TRBV14 CASSKGAVHNEQFF TGTGCCAGCAGTAAAGGGGCGGTACACAATGAGCAGTTCTTC
- - TRBJ2-2 TRBV4-1 CASSQEGHVRTGELFF TGCGCCAGCAGCCAAGAGGGTCATGTGAGGACCGGGGAGCTGTTTTTT
TRBD2 - TRBJ2-2 TRBV4-2 CASSQDQRVGLAGGPNTGELFF TGTGCCAGCAGCCAAGATCAGCGGGTGGGGCTAGCGGGGGGCCCTAACACCGGGGAGCTGTTTTTT
- - TRBJ1-2 TRBV7-2 CASSLWGDGYTF TGTGCCAGCAGCTTATGGGGGGATGGCTACACCTTC
TRBD2 - TRBJ2-2 TRBV6-5 CASRVTSGVDGELFF TGTGCCAGCAGGGTGACTAGCGGGGTGGACGGGGAGCTGTTTTTT
- - TRBJ2-2 TRBV28 CASSRTGELFF TGTGCCAGCAGCCGGACCGGGGAGCTGTTTTTT
- few TRBJ2-7 TRBV11-1 CASSHSGLSDEQYF TGTGCCAGCAGCCATAGCGGTCTATCGGACGAGCAGTACTTC
TRBD1 - TRBJ1-2 TRBV5-4 CASSRDSSYGYTF TGTGCCAGCAGCCGGGACAGCTCCTATGGCTACACCTTC
TRBD1 once TRBJ1-5 TRBV7-8 CASSIRQGANQPQHF TGTGCCAGCAGCATCCGACAGGGGGCTAATCAGCCCCAGCATTTT
TRBD2 few TRBJ2-1 TRBV4-3 CASSQGLSRLAGAGEQFF TGCGCCAGCAGCCAAGGGCTTAGTAGGCTAGCGGGAGCGGGTGAGCAGTTCTTC
TRBD1 - TRBJ2-7 TRBV14 CASSRDRLAYEQYF TGTGCCAGCAGTCGGGACAGGCTGGCCTACGAGCAGTACTTC
- - TRBJ2-7 TRBV10-3 CAISEQGFGEQYF TGTGCCATCAGTGAACAGGGATTTGGCGAGCAGTACTTC
TRBD2 few TRBJ2-2 TRBV29-1 CSVGLAENTGELFF TGCAGCGTTGGGCTAGCGGAGAACACCGGGGAGCTGTTTTTT
- - TRBJ1-1 TRBV29-1 CSVVGGGETEAFF TGCAGCGTTGTCGGGGGGGGAGAGACTGAAGCTTTCTTT
TRBD1 - TRBJ1-1 TRBV18 CASSSRQGENTEAFF TGTGCCAGCTCATCCAGACAGGGGGAGAACACTGAAGCTTTCTTT
- - TRBJ1-2 TRBV5-6 CASSLGSPTNTF TGTGCCAGCAGCTTGGGCAGCCCTACTAACACCTTC
- - TRBJ1-5 TRBV29-1 CSVHRGGLNQPQHF TGCAGCGTCCACCGGGGGGGCCTCAATCAGCCCCAGCATTTT
TRBD2 - TRBJ2-5 TRBV14 CASSPPLLAGEETQYF TGTGCCAGCAGCCCGCCTCTTCTAGCGGGAGAGGAGACCCAGTACTTC
- - TRBJ2-3 TRBV9 CASSVSQASDTQYF TGTGCCAGCAGCGTAAGCCAGGCCTCAGATACGCAGTATTTT
- - TRBJ1-2 TRBV28 CASSSSGYTF TGTGCCAGCAGTTCATCCGGCTACACCTTC
TRBD2 - TRBJ2-7 TRBV4-3 CASRTGLAGVYEQYF TGCGCCAGCAGAACCGGACTAGCGGGAGTCTACGAGCAGTACTTC
- - TRBJ2-2 TRBV9 CASRRGSGTGELFF TGTGCCAGCAGACGAGGCAGTGGCACCGGGGAGCTGTTTTTT
TRBD1 few TRBJ1-2 TRBV5-1 CASSLEGANLHGYTF TGCGCCAGCAGCTTGGAGGGGGCTAACCTTCATGGCTACACCTTC
- few TRBJ2-7 TRBV29-1 CSVESPQRDNLYEQYF TGCAGCGTTGAGTCCCCTCAACGGGACAACCTCTACGAGCAGTACTTC
TRBD2 - TRBJ2-7 TRBV4-3 CASSPRLAGIDEQYF TGCGCCAGCAGCCCACGACTAGCGGGAATCGACGAGCAGTACTTC
TRBD1 few TRBJ1-2 TRBV29-1 CSGFSGDRENYGYTF TGCAGCGGCTTCTCCGGGGACAGGGAGAACTATGGCTACACCTTC
- - TRBJ2-3 TRBV18 CASSPRSETQYF TGTGCCAGCTCACCACGCTCGGAGACGCAGTATTTT
TRBD1 - TRBJ2-5 TRBV5-1 CASSLGWDSQETQYF TGCGCCAGCAGCTTGGGATGGGACAGCCAAGAGACCCAGTACTTC
TRBD1 - TRBJ2-7 TRBV28 CASRTGGFYEQYF TGTGCCAGCAGAACAGGGGGGTTCTACGAGCAGTACTTC
- few TRBJ2-1 TRBV11-1 CASTPSQVGVDEQFF TGTGCCAGCACCCCGTCCCAGGTTGGTGTGGATGAGCAGTTCTTC
- few TRBJ1-2 TRBV29-1 CSVEGYTF TGCAGCGTAGAGGGCTACACCTTC
- - TRBJ1-1 TRBV7-6 CASSRTSNTEAFF TGTGCCAGCAGCCGGACTTCTAACACTGAAGCTTTCTTT
TRBD2 - TRBJ2-2 TRBV7-2 CASSLGLAGITGELFF TGTGCCAGCAGCTTAGGACTAGCGGGAATCACCGGGGAGCTGTTTTTT
- few TRBJ1-1 TRBV6-6 CASSLGQGMNTEAFF TGTGCCAGCAGTTTAGGGCAGGGCATGAACACTGAAGCTTTCTTT
- - TRBJ1-5 TRBV9 CASSTQGRENQPQHF TGTGCCAGCAGCACCCAGGGGCGGGAGAATCAGCCCCAGCATTTT
- few TRBJ2-7 TRBV7-9 CASSLVAISSEQYF TGTGCCAGCAGCTTAGTTGCCATCTCCAGCGAGCAGTACTTC